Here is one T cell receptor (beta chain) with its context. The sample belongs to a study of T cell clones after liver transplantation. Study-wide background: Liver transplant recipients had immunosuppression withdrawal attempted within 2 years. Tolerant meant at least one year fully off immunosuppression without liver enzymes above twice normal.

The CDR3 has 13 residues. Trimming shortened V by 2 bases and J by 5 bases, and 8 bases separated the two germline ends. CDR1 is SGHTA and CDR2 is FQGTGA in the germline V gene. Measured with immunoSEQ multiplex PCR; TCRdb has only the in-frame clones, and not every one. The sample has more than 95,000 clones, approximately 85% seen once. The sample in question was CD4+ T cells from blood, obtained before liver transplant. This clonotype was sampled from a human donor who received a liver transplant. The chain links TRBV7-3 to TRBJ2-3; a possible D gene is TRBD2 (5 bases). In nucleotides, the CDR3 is TGTGCCAGCAGCTTAGCGGGTCGAGATACGCAGTATTTT. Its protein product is CASSLAGRDTQYF.